What follows are 22 T cell receptor beta chains derived from one specimen sequenced in a study of blood T cell repertoires in COVID-19. Clones were sequenced by immunoSEQ multiplex PCR, and TCRdb holds only the in-frame ones, with some missing. The sample gives about 170,000 clones, around 82% of which show up once; approximately 4% is in the top ten. Sequenced sample: PBMCs or T cells enriched from blood (not recorded which). Every receptor here comes from a woman between 45 and 65 years old in a cohort exposed to, infected with or recovered from COVID-19 (not recorded which).

The V call is TRBV12-3 or TRBV12-4, the J call TRBJ1-2, with D unresolved. The CDR3 totals 13 residues. The ends were cut back, 6 bases at V and 0 bases at J, with 8 bases in the middle. The CDR3 DNA sequence: TGTGCCAGCAGCGAACAGCCTAACTATGGCTACACCTTC. This sequence encodes CASSEQPNYGYTF.

This rearrangement joins TRBV5-1 to TRBJ1-3, with 9 bases that match TRBD1. V dropped 0 bases and J dropped 8; count of bases not matched to a gene: 6. Germline-derived CDR1 and CDR2 are SGHRS and YFSETQ. The CDR3 loop spans 15 amino acids. The CDR3, as DNA: TGCGCCAGCAGCTTGGGAGGACAGGGGCTGGACACCATATATTTT. Translation gives CASSLGGQGLDTIYF.

The rearrangement uses TRBV27 and TRBJ1-2; D perhaps matches TRBD1 (5 bases). V lost 10 bases and J 2 bases, leaving 17 bases between the germline ends. Germline loops: CDR1 MNHEY, CDR2 SMNVEV (reference sequence). The CDR3 has 14 residues. In nucleotides, the CDR3 is TGTGCCACCCAGCCCCAGGGTGGAAACTATGGCTACACCTTC. Its translation is CATQPQGGNYGYTF.

This clone was seen a handful of times. This rearrangement joins TRBV7-8 to TRBJ2-7; TRBD2 agrees at 7 bases. The CDR3 loop spans 16 amino acids. Looked up from germline, CDR1 is SGHVS and CDR2 is FQNEAQ. Trimming at V came to 3 bases and at J to 2 bases, leaving 10 bases not matched to a gene. The CDR3 sequence is CASSLASGLNPYEQYF. CDR3 coding DNA: TGTGCCAGCAGCTTGGCTAGCGGACTGAATCCCTACGAGCAGTACTTC.

The V gene is TRBV24-1, the J gene TRBJ2-5; 8 bases align to TRBD1. This CDR3 contains 16 residues. From germline, CDR1 is KGHDR and CDR2 SFDVKD. Trimming cost V 1 base and J 3 bases; bases outside gene matches: 6. CDR3 nucleotide sequence: TGTGCCACCAGTGATTTTGGGTCAGGGGGCGAAGAGACCCAGTACTTC. Its protein product is CATSDFGSGGEETQYF.

The V and J genes are TRBV15 and TRBJ1-6; 7 positions match TRBD1. CDR3 length equals 15 residues. Germline V gives CDR1 LNHNV, CDR2 YYDKDF (reference sequence). The V gene end was trimmed by 2 bases and the J gene end by 6 bases; junction bases not matched to a gene: 4. The CDR3 sequence: CATSRSTGVNSPLHF. CDR3 bases: TGTGCCACCAGCAGATCAACAGGGGTTAATTCACCCCTCCACTTT.

The chain uses TRBV7-9 and TRBJ2-1; TRBD1 agrees at 7 bases. The CDR3 loop spans 14 amino acids. CDR1 SEHNR and CDR2 FQNEAQ come from the germline V gene (reference sequence). J was trimmed by 8 bases and V by 6 bases; bases with no gene match: 10. The CDR3 region is CASRAGTALDEQFF. The CDR3 nucleotides read TGTGCCAGCAGGGCCGGGACAGCCTTGGATGAGCAGTTCTTC.

This rearrangement joins TRBV7-2 to TRBJ1-1, with TRBD1 matching 9 bases. Germline V gene data show CDR1 as SGHTA and CDR2 as FQGNSA. The CDR3 sequence is 16 residues long. Trimming took 2 bases from V and 3 from J; bases not matched to a gene: 7. CDR3 in DNA: TGTGCCAGCAGCTTAAAGCGCGGGACAGGGCACACTGAAGCTTTCTTT. It translates to CASSLKRGTGHTEAFF.

This rearrangement joins TRBV27 to TRBJ2-7; the match to TRBD2 covers 12 bases. V lost 4 bases, J lost 2 bases, and 9 bases stayed unmatched. CDR1 is MNHEY, CDR2 SMNVEV, per germline (reference sequence). The CDR3 covers 17 residues. The CDR3, as DNA: TGTGCCAGCAGTTCTCGGACTAGCGGGACTCCCGCCTACGAGCAGTACTTC. This gives the protein CASSSRTSGTPAYEQYF.

The chain carries TRBV19 and TRBJ1-2, with 9 positions matching TRBD1. This CDR3 is built from 17 residues. CDR1 LNHDA and CDR2 SQIVND come from the germline V gene (reference sequence). The trim removed 5 bases at V and 2 bases at J, leaving 12 bases unmatched. The DNA of the CDR3 is TGTGCCAGTAGTCTCGCCCGGGACAGGGCGACAAACTATGGCTACACCTTC. This encodes CASSLARDRATNYGYTF.

This clone was observed at least ten times. V and J are TRBV11-3 and TRBJ2-1; no clear D gene. Germline V gene data show CDR1 as SGHNT and CDR2 as YENEEA. V was clipped by 1 base and J by 1 base, with 8 bases between them. This CDR3 spans 15 amino acids. CDR3 region: CASSLGLTSYNEQFF. Here the CDR3 DNA reads TGTGCCAGCAGCTTAGGACTGACTTCCTACAATGAGCAGTTCTTC.

The CDR3 DNA reads TGTGCCAGCAGTGACAGGGCGGGTAGAAATCAGCCCCAGCATTTT. Translated: CASSDRAGRNQPQHF. The rearrangement joins TRBV6-6 to TRBJ1-5; 7 nucleotides agree with TRBD1. The V and J ends lost 5 bases and 4 bases, in that order; junction bases with no gene match: 8. The CDR3 loop spans 15 amino acids. Germline CDR1 reads MNHNY; CDR2 reads SVGAGI (reference sequence).

The gene calls are TRBV7-2 and TRBJ2-3; D may be TRBD1 (6 bases). There are 17 residues in the CDR3. Per germline, CDR1 SGHTA and CDR2 FQGNSA. V shed 5 bases and J shed 6 bases, with 24 bases lying between them. CDR3: CASSQGTFLGDTDTQYF. CDR3 DNA sequence: TGTGCCAGCAGCCAAGGGACATTTTTAGGGGACACGGATACGCAGTATTTT.

J is TRBJ1-2 and V is TRBV19; no definite D call. The V end was cut by 4 bases, the J end by 1 base, with 7 bases between. The CDR3 has 13 residues. Germline CDR1 LNHDA, CDR2 SQIVND (reference sequence). The CDR3 DNA reads TGTGCCAGTAGTAGGGCGGGTAACTATGGCTACACCTTC. This gives the protein CASSRAGNYGYTF.

This clone was recorded a few times. V and J are TRBV28 and TRBJ1-4, with D maybe TRBD1 (5 bases). The CDR3 spans 15 residues. CDR1 is MDHEN and CDR2 is SYDVKM in the germline V gene. Trimming took 4 bases from V and 6 from J, leaving 15 bases between them. As DNA, the CDR3 is TGTGCCAGCAGTTCCGCGGGGGGGGACCATGAAAAACTGTTTTTT. It yields the protein CASSSAGGDHEKLFF.

The chain couples TRBV11-2 to TRBJ1-3; D uncertain. V lost 0 bases and J lost 0, with 12 bases in between. CDR1 and CDR2 (germline): SGHAT, FQNNGV. The CDR3 spans 17 residues. As DNA, the CDR3 is TGTGCCAGCAGCTTAGAGGGCCGCAAAAGCTCTGGAAACACCATATATTTT. Protein sequence: CASSLEGRKSSGNTIYF.

This clone came up once. The chain combines TRBV15 with TRBJ2-1; 12 nucleotides line up with TRBD2. The germline V gene encodes CDR1 LNHNV and CDR2 YYDKDF (reference sequence). This CDR3 spans 20 amino acids. Trimming took 0 bases from V and 4 from J; bases not matched to a gene: 13. Written as DNA, the CDR3 is TGTGCCACCAGCAGAGATCCCGGGACTAGCGGGCGCATCCAGTACAATGAGCAGTTCTTC. It translates to CATSRDPGTSGRIQYNEQFF.

CDR3 coding DNA: TGCGCCAGCAGCCGAGGACTAGCGGGGGGGGAGACCCAGTACTTC. Its translation is CASSRGLAGGETQYF. The rearrangement uses TRBV5-1 and TRBJ2-5; 15 bases match TRBD2. V trimming: 4 bases; J trimming: 5 bases; junction bases outside the gene matches: 3. The CDR3 runs 15 residues. Germline CDR1 and CDR2: SGHRS and YFSETQ.

The chain links TRBV29-1 to TRBJ1-3; unclear D gene. The V and J ends lost 3 bases and 7 bases respectively, with 7 bases between them. The CDR3 is 11 amino acids. CDR1 SQVTM and CDR2 ANQGSEA come from the germline V gene. The CDR3 protein is CSVDKRNTIYF. In DNA form, the CDR3 reads TGCAGCGTTGACAAGAGGAACACCATATATTTT.

V usage is TRBV28 and J usage is TRBJ2-7; a possible D gene is TRBD2 (5 bases). CDR3 length: 14 residues. Germline V gives CDR1 MDHEN, CDR2 SYDVKM. The ends were cut back, 3 bases at V and 2 bases at J, with 11 bases in the middle. The CDR3 bases are TGTGCCAGCAGTTTTCCGGGGTTAGCCTACGAGCAGTACTTC. Translating gives CASSFPGLAYEQYF. The full variable domain, rest sourced from reference TRBV28 and TRBJ2-7, is DVKVTQSSRYLVKRTGEKVFLECVQDMDHENMFWYRQDPGLGLRLIYFSYDVKMKEKGDIPEGYSVSREKKERFSLILESASTNQTSMYLCASSFPGLAYEQYFGPGTRLTVT.

V usage is TRBV19 and J usage is TRBJ1-2; 7 positions match TRBD1. This CDR3 is 14 amino acids long. With V trimmed by 6 bases and J by 5 bases, 9 bases remained unmatched. CDR1 is LNHDA and CDR2 is SQIVND in the germline V gene (reference sequence). CDR3 region: CASRGQPRTYGYTF. Here the CDR3 DNA reads TGTGCCAGTAGGGGACAGCCCCGGACATATGGCTACACCTTC.

With respect to this clone: Other DNA variants within this sample encode the same CDR3. This chain links TRBV28 with TRBJ1-2; TRBD1 aligns across 9 bases. CDR3 length: 14 amino acids. Looked up from germline, CDR1 is MDHEN and CDR2 is SYDVKM. The J segment lost 2 bases and the V segment lost 5 bases, leaving 3 bases of the junction unmatched. The CDR3: CASSPGQGNYGYTF. The CDR3 coding sequence is TGTGCCAGCAGTCCCGGACAGGGGAACTATGGCTACACCTTC.